The subject of this entry is one T cell receptor beta chain. Per the authors' pipeline: Estimated nucleated cell counts came from reference gene primer amplification. Libraries were prepared by immunoSEQ multiplex PCR; TCRdb keeps only in-frame clonotypes and omits some of them. V, J and clone size derive from that table, while D and trimming were established from the DNA sequence. The sample has tens of thousands of clones, approximately 96% seen once. The sample is drawn from a study of blood T cell repertoires in COVID-19. For the study at large: COVID-19 samples collected from the United States, Italy and Spain covered acute and convalescent phases. Sources were T cells, B-cell-depleted T cells, or PBMCs; the material itself was cDNA or gDNA.

CDR1 MNHEY and CDR2 SVGEGT come from the germline V gene. V lost 0 bases and J lost 3, with 6 bases in between. This CDR3 has 13 amino acids. This clonotype was obtained from a human donor with active COVID-19. The donor label of this sample is uncertain. The chain recombines TRBV6-2 or TRBV6-3 with TRBJ2-7; the D gene is possibly TRBD1 (5 bases). Sequencing was carried out using peripheral blood. CDR3 in amino acids: CASSYSQGYEQYF. The DNA of the CDR3 is TGTGCCAGCAGTTACTCCCAGGGCTACGAGCAGTACTTC.